A single sample gave rise to the 25 T cell receptor beta chains below, sequenced in a study of cytomegalovirus exposure and HLA in healthy donors. The PCR had 60 Vbeta and 13 Jbeta primers. Clones were read by immunoSEQ multiplex PCR, and TCRdb kept only the in-frame ones, dropping some. The table has about 170,000 clones, around 79% seen once. Source material: PBMCs. These receptors came from a man aged 35 to 55 in good health and CMV-seropositive.

Here the CDR3 reads CASRTNEETQYF. The CDR3 region has the DNA TGTGCCAGCAGGACTAACGAGGAGACCCAGTACTTC. This chain uses TRBV2 with TRBJ2-5, with a weak D call TRBD2 (5 bases). CDR1 is SNHLY, CDR2 FYNNEI, per germline. V was trimmed by 6 bases and J by 5 bases, leaving 10 bases between them. The CDR3 has 12 amino acids.

As regards this clone: Distinct nucleotide sequences in the sample also encode this CDR3. This chain links TRBV6-1 with TRBJ2-7; the D gene is possibly TRBD1 (6 bases). The V and J ends lost 6 bases and 0 bases respectively, with 12 bases between them. The CDR3 runs 14 residues. CDR1 is MNHNS, CDR2 SASEGT, per germline. The CDR3 DNA reads TGTGCCAGCAGAGAACAGGGAAGCTCCTACGAGCAGTACTTC. It codes for CASREQGSSYEQYF.

This clone was counted a few times. V usage is TRBV6-4 and J usage is TRBJ1-4; D unresolved. Germline lookup yields CDR1 MRHNA and CDR2 SNTAGT. Trimming left V 5 bases short and J 6 bases short, with 10 bases between. CDR3 length equals 13 residues. The CDR3 spells CASSSQRDEKLFF. The CDR3 DNA reads TGTGCCAGCAGTTCCCAACGGGATGAAAAACTGTTTTTT.

This chain uses TRBV5-1 with TRBJ1-3, with D maybe TRBD1 (6 bases). The length of the CDR3 is 14 residues. CDR1 is SGHRS, CDR2 YFSETQ, per germline. The V gene lost 5 bases and the J gene lost 1 base, with 10 bases spanning the gap. DNA for the CDR3: TGCGCCAGCAGTCCACAGGGTTCTGGAAACACCATATATTTT. This translates into CASSPQGSGNTIYF. Full variable domain (remainder filled in from reference TRBV5-1 and TRBJ1-3): KAGVTQTPRYLIKTRGQQVTLSCSPISGHRSVSWYQQTPGQGLQFLFEYFSETQRNKGNFPGRFSGRQFSNSRSEMNVSTLELGDSALYLCASSPQGSGNTIYFGEGSWLTVV.

This clone showed up just once. CDR3 amino acids: CASSTGIANTGELFF. In DNA, the CDR3 is TGTGCCAGCAGTACAGGAATAGCGAACACCGGGGAGCTGTTTTTT. The rearrangement uses TRBV28 and TRBJ2-2; TRBD1 is a possible D gene (5 bases). The CDR3 is 15 amino acids. CDR1 and CDR2 from the germline V gene are MDHEN and SYDVKM. Deletions cut 5 bases from V and 0 bases from J, with 10 bases between.

The V and J genes are TRBV29-1 and TRBJ2-1, with TRBD1 as a possible D gene (6 bases). This CDR3 region has 13 residues. The V gene's germline CDR1 is SQVTM and CDR2 ANQGSEA. Trimming cost V 4 bases and J 2 bases, with 9 bases left between them. The CDR3 DNA follows: TGCAGCGTTGCAGGGACACCCTACAATGAGCAGTTCTTC. Translating gives CSVAGTPYNEQFF.

The J gene is TRBJ2-7, the V gene TRBV28; perhaps TRBD1 as D (6 bases). Trimming shortened V by 6 bases and J by 2 bases, and 8 bases separated the two germline ends. The CDR3 length is 12 residues. The germline gives CDR1 MDHEN, CDR2 SYDVKM. CDR3 residues: CASRQGPYEQYF. CDR3 bases: TGTGCCAGCAGGCAGGGGCCCTACGAGCAGTACTTC. Combining the CDR3 with reference TRBV28 and TRBJ2-7 gives the whole variable domain DVKVTQSSRYLVKRTGEKVFLECVQDMDHENMFWYRQDPGLGLRLIYFSYDVKMKEKGDIPEGYSVSREKKERFSLILESASTNQTSMYLCASRQGPYEQYFGPGTRLTVT.

This clone was recorded a few times. The chain is built from TRBV7-3 and TRBJ1-2; D unclear. V lost 2 bases to trimming and J lost 4 bases, with 8 bases between them. Germline V gene sequence: CDR1 SGHTA, CDR2 FQGTGA. This CDR3 has 13 amino acids. CDR3 sequence reads: CASSLRPGYGYTF. The CDR3 DNA is TGTGCCAGCAGCTTACGTCCGGGCTATGGCTACACCTTC.

The DNA for the CDR3 is TGTGCCAGCAGTACCAACCCAGGGGGCGGTTTATACATTCAGTACTTC. Protein sequence: CASSTNPGGGLYIQYF. The chain is built from TRBV28 and TRBJ2-4; TRBD1 matches at 8 bases. V was clipped by 5 bases and J by 8 bases; unmatched bases: 14. This CDR3 has 16 amino acids. Germline V gene sequence: CDR1 MDHEN, CDR2 SYDVKM.

The chain joins TRBV25-1 to TRBJ2-5, with D unresolved. The J call is doubtful: the DNA matches TRBJ2-7 better. The CDR3 spans 12 residues. The V gene's germline CDR1 is MGHDK and CDR2 SYGVNS. DNA for the CDR3: TGTGCCAGCAGTGATTATATCTACGAGCAGTACTTC. Translation: CASSDYIYEQYF.

This chain connects TRBV11-2 to TRBJ2-7; TRBD1 agrees at 8 bases. Trimming at V came to 8 bases and at J to 4 bases, leaving 4 bases not matched to a gene. The CDR3 is made up of 12 amino acids. The germline V gene encodes CDR1 SGHAT and CDR2 FQNNGV. The CDR3 nucleotides are TGTGCCAGCGGGCAGGGGGCATACGAGCAGTACTTC. Translated, it gives CASGQGAYEQYF.

The rearrangement uses TRBV28 and TRBJ1-2; 9 bases match TRBD1. The CDR3 extends over 12 amino acids. V lost 3 bases and J lost 13; bases outside the gene matches: 6. In germline, CDR1 is MDHEN, CDR2 SYDVKM. CDR3 amino acids: CASSFQGQGFTF. CDR3 DNA: TGTGCCAGCAGTTTTCAAGGACAGGGGTTCACCTTC.

The rearrangement uses TRBV19 and TRBJ2-3, with D maybe TRBD2 (5 bases). V lost 9 bases and J lost 9, with 16 bases in between. The CDR3 runs to 12 residues. Looked up from germline, CDR1 is LNHDA and CDR2 is SQIVND (reference sequence). The CDR3 DNA is TGTGCCAGCCAGCCCTATCGAGGGACGCAGTATTTT. Its translation: CASQPYRGTQYF.

The V call is TRBV10-2, the J call TRBJ2-5, with 11 bases aligning to TRBD2. The DNA end favors TRBJ2-7, so the J call may be wrong. Germline loops: CDR1 WSHSY, CDR2 SAAADI. The CDR3 sequence is 15 residues long. CDR3 bases: TGCGCCAGCAGTTTAACTAGCGGGAGTTCCAACGAGCAGTACTTC. It specifies CASSLTSGSSNEQYF.

The chain has TRBV27 and TRBJ1-5; a weak D match, TRBD1 (6 bases). The germline V gene has CDR1 MNHEY and CDR2 SMNVEV (reference sequence). The CDR3 contains 15 residues. The V and J ends lost 5 bases and 0 bases respectively, with 11 bases between them. This CDR3 is CASSPGHFSNQPQHF. CDR3 sequence (DNA): TGTGCCAGCAGTCCGGGACACTTTAGCAATCAGCCCCAGCATTTT.

The chain carries TRBV28 and TRBJ1-2; tentative D call: TRBD1 (5 bases). V shed 4 bases and J shed 6 bases, with 12 bases lying between them. This CDR3 contains 13 residues. The V gene's germline CDR1 is MDHEN and CDR2 SYDVKM. CDR3 sequence reads: CASSSGSTDGYTF. DNA of the CDR3: TGTGCCAGCAGTTCAGGGTCGACGGATGGCTACACCTTC.

The chain carries TRBV6-4 and TRBJ1-4, with TRBD1 identical over 8 bases. CDR1 is MRHNA and CDR2 is SNTAGT in the germline V gene. This CDR3 spans 15 amino acids. V was clipped by 7 bases and J by 2 bases; unmatched bases: 6. The CDR3 nucleotides read TGTGCCAGCACAGGGGGCCTCAACACTAATGAAAAACTGTTTTTT. Its protein product is CASTGGLNTNEKLFF.

The chain uses TRBV6-1 and TRBJ2-5, with D perhaps matching TRBD1 (6 bases). The V end lost 3 bases, the J end lost 0 bases, and 14 bases lay between the germline ends. CDR3 length: 16 residues. The germline gives CDR1 MNHNS, CDR2 SASEGT. In DNA, the CDR3 is TGTGCCAGCAGTGATGCCACAGGGTCTTACCAAGAGACCCAGTACTTC. Translating it yields CASSDATGSYQETQYF.

CDR3: CASSQVSLRKLFF. In DNA form, the CDR3 reads TGCGCCAGCAGCCAAGTGAGTCTCCGAAAACTGTTTTTT. The chain couples TRBV4-1 to TRBJ1-4; unclear D gene. Germline lookup yields CDR1 MGHRA and CDR2 YSYEKL. The CDR3 spans 13 residues. Trimming removed 1 base from V and 10 bases from J, with 10 bases in between.

As concerns this clone: The junction does not match germline at one end; this may be a read error. The chain couples TRBV18 to TRBJ2-7; 14 bases match TRBD2. Germline V gene data show CDR1 as KGHSH and CDR2 as LQKENI. The CDR3 extends over 14 amino acids. This CDR3 is CASRGSGTSGRLGF. As DNA, the CDR3 is TGTGCCAGCCGTGGCTCCGGGACTAGCGGGAGATTGGGCTTC. Complete variable domain (other parts from reference TRBV18 and TRBJ2-7): NAGVMQNPRHLVRRRGQEARLRCSPMKGHSHVYWYRQLPEEGLKFMVYLQKENIIDESGMPKERFSAEFPKEGPSILRIQQVVRGDSAAYFCASRGSGTSGRLGFGPGTRLTVT.

This chain joins TRBV2 and TRBJ1-4; D is possibly TRBD1 (6 bases). Trimming left V 5 bases short and J 5 bases short, with 15 bases between. Germline V gene data show CDR1 as SNHLY and CDR2 as FYNNEI. CDR3 size: 15 residues. The CDR3 sequence is CASSQSGRGNEKLFF. The DNA for the CDR3 is TGTGCCAGCAGTCAATCTGGAAGGGGGAATGAAAAACTGTTTTTT.

The rearrangement uses TRBV4-1 and TRBJ2-1, with TRBD2 identical over 10 bases. The CDR3 runs 17 residues. After removal of 1 base from V and 0 bases from J, the junction contained 3 bases not matched to a gene. Germline V lookup: CDR1 MGHRA, CDR2 YSYEKL. CDR3 amino acids: CASSQVGLAASYNEQFF. The CDR3 DNA is TGCGCCAGCAGCCAAGTAGGACTAGCGGCCTCCTACAATGAGCAGTTCTTC.

The chain links TRBV7-9 to TRBJ2-1; D gene uncertain. Trimming removed 7 bases at V and 6 bases at J, with 19 bases between. The CDR3 runs 15 residues. Germline V gene sequence: CDR1 SEHNR, CDR2 FQNEAQ (reference sequence). CDR3 residues: CASTTTAGFANEQFF. The CDR3 DNA reads TGTGCCAGCACCACAACGGCAGGTTTTGCCAATGAGCAGTTCTTC.

The chain has TRBV28 and TRBJ2-2, with 9 bases fitting TRBD1. Trimming at V came to 10 bases and at J to 1 base, leaving 4 bases not matched to a gene. Germline CDR1 and CDR2: MDHEN and SYDVKM. The CDR3 is 14 residues long. The CDR3 bases are TGTGCCACCCAGACAGGGGGGAACACCGGGGAGCTGTTTTTT. Translation: CATQTGGNTGELFF.

The chain uses TRBV11-2 and TRBJ1-2; 10 positions match TRBD1. V lost 1 base and J lost 7; bases outside the gene matches: 6. This CDR3 region has 15 residues. The germline gives CDR1 SGHAT, CDR2 FQNNGV. The CDR3 coding sequence is TGTGCCAGCAGCTTAGTGGGACAGGGGTTTAGTGGCTACACCTTC. Encoded protein: CASSLVGQGFSGYTF.